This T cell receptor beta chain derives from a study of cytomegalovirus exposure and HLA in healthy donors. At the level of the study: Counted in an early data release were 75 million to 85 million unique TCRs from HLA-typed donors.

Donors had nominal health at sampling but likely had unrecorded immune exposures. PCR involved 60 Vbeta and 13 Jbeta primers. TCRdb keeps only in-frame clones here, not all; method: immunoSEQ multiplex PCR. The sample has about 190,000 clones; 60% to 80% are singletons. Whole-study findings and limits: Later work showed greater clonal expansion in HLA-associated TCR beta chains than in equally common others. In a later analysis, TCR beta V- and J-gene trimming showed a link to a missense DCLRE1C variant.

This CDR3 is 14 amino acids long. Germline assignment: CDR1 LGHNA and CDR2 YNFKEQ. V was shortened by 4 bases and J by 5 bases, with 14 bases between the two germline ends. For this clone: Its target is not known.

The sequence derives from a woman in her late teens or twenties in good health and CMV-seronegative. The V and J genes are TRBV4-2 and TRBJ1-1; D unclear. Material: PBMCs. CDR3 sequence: CASSPRGGETEAFF. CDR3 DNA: TGTGCCAGCAGCCCGCGGGGAGGTGAAACTGAAGCTTTCTTT.